The T cell receptor (beta chain) described here comes from a study of preoperative IRX-2 immunotherapy in early breast cancer. Treatment reported: preoperative locoregional IRX-2 cytokine immunotherapy. Samples came from a phase Ib trial of preoperative locoregional IRX-2 cytokine immunotherapy. The table came from immunoSEQ multiplex PCR; TCRdb's copy has only in-frame clones and leaves some out. The sample includes 75,000 to 100,000 clones, roughly 88% of them seen just once. Germline CDR1 and CDR2: SGHDN and FVKESK. Trimming shortened V by 7 bases and J by 4 bases, and 7 bases separated the two germline ends. The CDR3 is made up of 11 amino acids.

The V and J genes are TRBV14 and TRBJ1-1; D is unresolved. This specimen was tumor tissue, taken after IRX-2 immunotherapy. The sequence was collected from a human donor with breast cancer. This CDR3 reads CASIKGTEAFF. The CDR3 nucleotides are TGTGCCAGCATTAAGGGCACTGAAGCTTTCTTT.